Ten or more counts support the clone carrying this TCR beta chain. The target antigen is unknown. This specimen comes from a study of neurological immune-mediated disorders. Turning to the study itself: Of the approximately 34 patients who had multiple sclerosis, around 30 had the relapsing-remitting form and 3 had the secondary progressive form.

By 5'RACE with 10-nucleotide random UMIs, the cDNA was made. TCRdb re-derived calls from the 5' RACE reads in MiXCR, one entry per CDR3 protein. Of 100,000 or so distinct CDR3 sequences listed, 3.5% to 4% are singletons. Study-level points and caveats: HTLV-1-associated myelopathy had the most TCR clonal expansion, and multiple sclerosis had the least, less than healthy controls.

The unsorted libraries were generated from a total of 2 million PBMCs, which had been stored in RNAlater at -80 C. Sequencing input: PBMCs. The sequence came from a woman between 18 and 29 years old with multiple sclerosis.

The CDR3, as DNA: TGCAGTGCCCGGGACAGGGGGCAAAAACTGTTTTTT. It specifies CSARDRGQKLFF. The V call is TRBV20-1, the J call TRBJ1-4, with 12 bases that match TRBD1. The CDR3 runs 12 residues. Germline V lookup: CDR1 DFQATT, CDR2 SNEGSKA (reference sequence). J gave up 9 bases and V 6 bases, and 2 bases lay outside the gene matches.